This T cell receptor beta chain was sequenced for a study of cytomegalovirus exposure and HLA in healthy donors (dated by TCRdb to 2015 to 2018). For context, the study as a whole: An earlier analysis of about 560 of the donors reported over 250 Gb of sequence data and about 120 million unique TCR beta sequences obtained from 180 million or so T cells. Roughly 5 DR-DQ haplotypes were handled as single units for association and clustering because linkage in the cohort was strong. To predict cytomegalovirus infection status, the study combined high-throughput TCR immunosequencing, statistical association of individual TCRs with disease status, and machine learning. Rather than drawing on any new phenotypic data, the later analysis identified candidate immune exposures from TCR beta sequences and the way those sequences occurred across donors. The study was designed to test whether signatures of past pathogen exposure could be identified by cataloging public T cell receptors. Among a few hundred genotyped donors of the cohort, an average of 235,054 unique TCR beta nucleotide sequences were sequenced per donor, roughly 18% of them non-productive. Typing coverage differed by locus: A, B, C, DRB1 and DQB1 were typed in roughly 620-630 donors, DQA1 in about 500, DPA1 in 600 to 610, and DPB1 in just under 490. The genetic ancestry cluster associated with self-reported Caucasian donors included 65% to 90% of the roughly 400 genotyped donors. Alongside the repertoire data, information on donor age, sex, ethnicity and CMV serostatus was compiled. To decide whether each TCR beta V gene segment behaved as functional or pseudogenic, an earlier analysis of nearly 600 of the donors relied on high-throughput TCR beta sequencing. Every discovery cohort repertoire had been produced on one sequencing platform. In a later genetic analysis, genome-wide SNP genotypes for about three fifths of the roughly 670 donors were used, and that subset was treated as a discovery cohort. An early release that covered more than 550 HLA-typed donors contained around 300 gigabases of sequencing data and around 85 million unique TCR sequences. In addition to the first cohort of around 670 subjects, a separate validation cohort of 120 different subjects was used. Both class I and class II loci were covered by HLA typing, at four-digit resolution. The study used immunosequencing to profile the T cell repertoires of 666 subjects and linked those repertoires to cytomegalovirus serostatus. A later analysis re-analyzed previously published TCR beta repertoires from 666 donors and added high-resolution HLA genotyping to study TCR occurrence patterns. Study-wide conclusions, independent of this receptor: In a later genetic analysis, fewer N-insertions in productive TCRs were reported among donors in an Asian-associated ancestry cluster than the approximately 630-donor mean. Linkage disequilibrium might explain the correlated functional status among segregating V segments, but an unknown experimental factor could not be ruled out. Because counts were too low, some 17 rarely observed V segments, including chromosome 9 orphons, were left out of the earlier analysis of 500 to 650 of the donors. A later analysis associated 16,951 TCR beta sequences with specific HLA alleles at a false discovery rate of 0.05. An association between a missense DCLRE1C variant and V-gene and J-gene trimming of TCR beta chains was found in a later genetic analysis and replicated in an independent cohort. In an earlier analysis of under 600 of the donors, most TCR beta V segments were observed in productive rearrangements about 87% or about 30% of the time, broadly matching IMGT annotations. In vitro tests confirmed that three of the cytomegalovirus-associated TCR beta chains recognize cytomegalovirus antigens. A later analysis found that TCR association rates varied across HLA loci, with DRB1 alleles showing the most associated TCRs and HLA-C alleles the fewest. Because some donors lacked HLA typing at each locus, the association tests relied only on the typed subset. Only TCR beta chains were sequenced in this cohort, and the absence of alpha or paired-chain data limited detectable features. Roughly uniform sequencing depth across donors was assumed in presence/absence analyses, although this assumption may not hold. Compared with equally common non-associated chains, HLA-associated TCR beta chains in a later analysis were more clonally expanded and had lower generation probabilities. The authors suggested that the approach could potentially be extended to other disease states and immunological phenotypes. Because the 87-base-pair reads could not distinguish some IMGT-functional V segments, including TRBV6-2 and TRBV6-3, those segments were excluded. Across donors, most TCR sequences were observed very rarely, whereas some public TCRs were present in many individuals. For the cohort, immune exposure information was limited to CMV serostatus. In both the original and validation cohorts, the classifier was reported to diagnose cytomegalovirus status with high specificity and sensitivity. Assigning TCR associations to individual alleles was difficult when HLA alleles, especially DR and DQ, strongly co-occurred. A cluster of highly shared sequence variants was judged likely to be a technical artifact of the sequencing pipeline. Several of the top co-occurrence clusters appeared to be linked to parvovirus B19, influenza, CMV and Epstein-Barr virus, according to a later analysis. In the study, around 150 TCR beta chains were listed as associated with cytomegalovirus. According to a later analysis, most CMV-associated TCR beta chains appeared to be HLA-restricted, and the HLA associations seemed to be driven largely by CMV exposure. A further reported finding was that TCR beta sequences accurately predicted the HLA-A and HLA-B alleles for most subjects in the first cohort.

Its CDR3 holds 13 amino acids, cysteine through phenylalanine. This entry keeps only the CDR3 DNA: 39 bases, framed from base 1. In the germline V gene, CDR1 corresponds to SGHNT and CDR2 to YENEEA. Trimming removed 1 base from V and 7 bases from J, leaving 11 bases between the germline ends. Of note for this clone: Which antigen it targets is not known. Per-nucleotide qualities are absent, and no much larger clonotype sits a single base away.

Libraries were made using the immunoSEQ multiplex PCR assay. A mixture of 60 forward primers for TCR Vbeta segments and 13 reverse primers for TCR Jbeta segments was used in the multiplex PCR. A multiplex PCR assay on genomic DNA amplified the CDR3 region of rearranged TCR beta genes. The Illumina HiSeq System was used to sequence the amplified TCR beta libraries as 87-base-pair reads. In the source study's methods: A later analysis tallied tens of millions of unique TCR beta chains across the 650 to 750 repertoires, and approximately 11 million of those chains were shared by two or more donors. A nearest-neighbor algorithm error-corrected the raw reads and collapsed the reads into unique sequences, merging closely related sequences to remove PCR and sequencing errors. Alignment of CDR3 sequences to IMGT reference sequences was used to assign V, D and J gene segments. For a sequence to be retained, a match of at least six nucleotides was required to both a V gene segment and a J gene segment. Rearrangements were called productive when the CDR3 lacked stop codons and stayed in frame with V and J; all others were non-productive. Following IMGT convention, CDR3 was defined as the stretch from the second conserved V-encoded cysteine up to the conserved J-encoded phenylalanine. In an earlier analysis of around 600 of the donors, sequences lacking an unambiguous match to a single V gene segment were excluded. In an earlier analysis of 587 of the donors, V segments were called functional above 56.7% productive rearrangements and were called segregating when the between-donor standard deviation exceeded 5%. To diagnose cytomegalovirus status from the catalog of TCR beta chain sequences, a statistical classification framework was built. In a later analysis, TCR nucleotide sequences were compared against IMGT/GENE-DB human TR gene sequences so that V and J genes could be assigned. A later analysis assigned CDR3 sequences and most-parsimonious VDJ recombination scenarios with the TCRdist pipeline. In a later analysis, each TCR beta chain was defined by its CDR3 amino acid sequence together with its V-gene family, and reads without a unique V-gene family were excluded. As a way to deal with suspected cross-contamination and a sequencing artifact, a later analysis dropped 592 nucleotide sequences that were highly shared and had low generation probability. In a later analysis, a clonal expansion index was calculated for each public chain from normalized within-repertoire ranks of inferred template counts. In a later analysis, generation probabilities were computed with a VDJ recombination model fitted to out-of-frame rearrangements, and the resulting probabilities were checked against IGoR. In a later analysis, TCR-TCR, TCR-HLA and TCR-CMV co-occurrence was scored with hypergeometric tests, and a repertoire-size bias correction was applied to TCR pairs. A later analysis estimated false discovery rates by permuting HLA or CMV assignments 20 times. A later analysis grouped co-occurring TCRs with DBSCAN, adding TCRdist sequence similarity when clustering within HLA-allele-positive subsets. Repertoires with fewer than 30,000 or more than 120,000 public chains were left out of co-occurrence clustering, as were about five repertoires with anomalous nucleotide sharing. Here the immuneACCESS table is served through TCRdb, limited to in-frame sequences with V and J called. Missing clones are a known gap in these copies; in checked studies unresolved V genes cover under half, and the rest lacks a known reason. Clonal size and the V and J genes are those of that table, whereas D and trimming came from the DNA. For this sample the table gives 160,000 or so clones, of which 79% were detected only once. The ten most abundant clones make up under 0.75% of the sample.

The cohort consisted of hundreds of healthy bone marrow donors. At the time of sampling, every cohort member was nominally healthy, though immune exposures that went unrecorded were likely present. The donor was CMV seronegative and was included in the group of a few hundred seronegative cohort members. Every donor gave a peripheral blood sample, and the peripheral blood mononuclear cells from that sample were used for TCR beta sequencing. Genomic DNA was extracted from the blood cell samples with the Qiagen DNeasy Blood Extraction Kit. The source of this sequence is a middle-aged woman in good health and CMV-seronegative. The V and J segments used are TRBV11-3 and TRBJ2-7; the D segment cannot be called with confidence. The sequenced material came from PBMCs. CDR3 loop: CASSLVPGGEQYF. The nucleotides are TGTGCCAGCAGCTTAGTTCCGGGTGGGGAGCAGTACTTC.